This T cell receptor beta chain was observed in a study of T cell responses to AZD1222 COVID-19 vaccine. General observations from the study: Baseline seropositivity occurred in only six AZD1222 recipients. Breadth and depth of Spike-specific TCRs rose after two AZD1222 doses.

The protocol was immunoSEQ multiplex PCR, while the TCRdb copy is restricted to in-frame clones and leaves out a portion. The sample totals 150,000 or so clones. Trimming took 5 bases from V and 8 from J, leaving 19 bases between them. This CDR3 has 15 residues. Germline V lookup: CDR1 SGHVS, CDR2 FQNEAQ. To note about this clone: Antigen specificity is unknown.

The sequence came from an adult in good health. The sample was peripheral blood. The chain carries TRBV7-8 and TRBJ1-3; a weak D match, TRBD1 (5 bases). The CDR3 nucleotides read TGTGCCAGCAGCCTCAACTCGGGGCGCGGAGACACCATATATTTT. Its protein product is CASSLNSGRGDTIYF.